The clone carrying this TCR beta chain was found many times. As yet, its antigen is unknown. The data originate from a study of T-cell memory formation after mild COVID-19. Study findings and constraints: CD4+ contracting clones lay mainly in CM and EM, CD8+ ones in EMRA.

The CDR3 runs 15 residues. Trimming took off 4 bases at V and 0 bases at J, with 13 bases between the two ends. Per germline, CDR1 MNHEY and CDR2 SVGAGI. Via MiXCR, TCRdb re-called the 5' RACE reads, giving one row per CDR3 protein. In the table there are roughly 62,000 distinct CDR3 sequences, 9% to 9.5% of which are singletons. The sequenced sample was PBMCs or a T cell subset sorted from them (not recorded which). This chain joins TRBV6-5 and TRBJ2-7; D not certain. This TCR came from a man aged 18 to 30 who had mild COVID-19 (a few samples of this study predate the infection). Cell type and time point are not known. Here the CDR3 DNA reads TGTGCCAGCAGTTCGACTCCAGCCCTCTCCTACGAGCAGTACTTC. Translating it yields CASSSTPALSYEQYF.